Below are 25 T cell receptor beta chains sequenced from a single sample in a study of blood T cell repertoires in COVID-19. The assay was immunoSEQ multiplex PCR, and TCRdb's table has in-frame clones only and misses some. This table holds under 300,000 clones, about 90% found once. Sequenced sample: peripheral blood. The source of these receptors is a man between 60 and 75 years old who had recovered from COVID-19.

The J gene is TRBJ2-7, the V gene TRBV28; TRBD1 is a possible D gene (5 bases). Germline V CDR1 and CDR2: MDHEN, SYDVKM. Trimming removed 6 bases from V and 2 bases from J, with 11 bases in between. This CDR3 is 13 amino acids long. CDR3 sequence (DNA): TGTGCCAGCAGAAGACAGCCAGCCTACGAGCAGTACTTC. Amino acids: CASRRQPAYEQYF.

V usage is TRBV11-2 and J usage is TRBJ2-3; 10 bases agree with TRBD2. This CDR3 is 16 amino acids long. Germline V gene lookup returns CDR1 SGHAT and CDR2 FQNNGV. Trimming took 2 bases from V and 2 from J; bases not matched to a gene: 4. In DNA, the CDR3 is TGTGCCAGCAGCTTACGGCTAGCGGGGGACACAGATACGCAGTATTTT. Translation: CASSLRLAGDTDTQYF.

CDR3 bases: TGTGCCAGTAGTATCCCCGGGACAACCGGGGCCAACGTCCTGACTTTC. It yields the protein CASSIPGTTGANVLTF. The rearrangement uses TRBV19 and TRBJ2-6; possibly TRBD1 for D (6 bases). The CDR3 has 16 residues. V shed 3 bases and J shed 4 bases, with 13 bases lying between them. The V gene's germline CDR1 is LNHDA and CDR2 SQIVND (reference sequence).

The CDR3 loop reads CASRTGTPNTGELFF. CDR3 coding DNA: TGTGCCAGCAGAACCGGGACACCGAACACCGGGGAGCTGTTTTTT. The V and J genes are TRBV6-6 and TRBJ2-2; a possible D gene is TRBD1 (6 bases). In germline, CDR1 is MNHNY, CDR2 SVGAGI (reference sequence). Deletions cut 6 bases from V and 0 bases from J, with 11 bases between. CDR3 length: 15 residues.

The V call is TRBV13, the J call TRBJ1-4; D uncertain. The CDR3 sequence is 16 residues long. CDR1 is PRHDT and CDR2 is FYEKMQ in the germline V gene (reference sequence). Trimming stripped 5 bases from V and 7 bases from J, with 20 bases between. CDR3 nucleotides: TGTGCCAGCAGCCTGAACGAGGGTCTAAGTGGTGAAAAACTGTTTTTT. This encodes CASSLNEGLSGEKLFF.

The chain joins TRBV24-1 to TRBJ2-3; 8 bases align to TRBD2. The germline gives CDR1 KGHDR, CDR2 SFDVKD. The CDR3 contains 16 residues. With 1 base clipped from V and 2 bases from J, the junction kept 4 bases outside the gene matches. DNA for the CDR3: TGTGCCACCAGTGATTTACGCGGGGGGCCCACAGATACGCAGTATTTT. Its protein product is CATSDLRGGPTDTQYF.

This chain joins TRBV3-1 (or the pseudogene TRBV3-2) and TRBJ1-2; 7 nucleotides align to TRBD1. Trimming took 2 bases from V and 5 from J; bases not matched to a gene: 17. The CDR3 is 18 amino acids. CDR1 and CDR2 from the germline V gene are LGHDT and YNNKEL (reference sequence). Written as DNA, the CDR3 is TGTGCCAGCAGCCAATTGCGGTTAGGGGGCGCTGGGGTATATGGCTACACCTTC. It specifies CASSQLRLGGAGVYGYTF.

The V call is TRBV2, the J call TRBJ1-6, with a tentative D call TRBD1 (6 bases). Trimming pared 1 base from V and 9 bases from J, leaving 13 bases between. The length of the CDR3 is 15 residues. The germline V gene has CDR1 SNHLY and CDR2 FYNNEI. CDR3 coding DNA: TGTGCCAGCAGTGAAGAGAACAGGGCTTCTTCACCCCTCCACTTT. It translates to CASSEENRASSPLHF.

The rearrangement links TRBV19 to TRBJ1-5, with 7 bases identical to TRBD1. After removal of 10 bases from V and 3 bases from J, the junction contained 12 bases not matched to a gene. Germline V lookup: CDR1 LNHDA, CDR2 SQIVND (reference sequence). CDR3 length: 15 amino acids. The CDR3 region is CATRTPGQLNQPQHF. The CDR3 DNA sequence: TGTGCCACCCGAACTCCGGGACAGCTCAATCAGCCCCAGCATTTT. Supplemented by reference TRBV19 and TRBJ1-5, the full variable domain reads DGGITQSPKYLFRKEGQNVTLSCEQNLNHDAMYWYRQDPGQGLRLIYYSQIVNDFQKGDIAEGYSVSREKKESFPLTVTSAQKNPTAFYLCATRTPGQLNQPQHFGDGTRLSIL.

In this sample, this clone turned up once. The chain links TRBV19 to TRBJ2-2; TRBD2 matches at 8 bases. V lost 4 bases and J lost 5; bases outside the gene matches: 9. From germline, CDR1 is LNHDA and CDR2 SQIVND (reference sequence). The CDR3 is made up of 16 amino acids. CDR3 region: CASSRVGGARTGELFF. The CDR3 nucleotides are TGTGCCAGTAGTAGGGTCGGGGGGGCCCGAACCGGGGAGCTGTTTTTT. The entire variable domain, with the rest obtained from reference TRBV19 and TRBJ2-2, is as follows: DGGITQSPKYLFRKEGQNVTLSCEQNLNHDAMYWYRQDPGQGLRLIYYSQIVNDFQKGDIAEGYSVSREKKESFPLTVTSAQKNPTAFYLCASSRVGGARTGELFFGEGSRLTVL.

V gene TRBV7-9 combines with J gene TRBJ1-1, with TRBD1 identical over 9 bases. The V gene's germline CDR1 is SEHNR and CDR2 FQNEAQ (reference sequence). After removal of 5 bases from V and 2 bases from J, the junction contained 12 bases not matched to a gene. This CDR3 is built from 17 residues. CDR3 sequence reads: CASSLRTGVKGNTEAFF. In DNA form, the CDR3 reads TGTGCCAGCAGCCTGCGGACAGGGGTGAAAGGAAACACTGAAGCTTTCTTT.

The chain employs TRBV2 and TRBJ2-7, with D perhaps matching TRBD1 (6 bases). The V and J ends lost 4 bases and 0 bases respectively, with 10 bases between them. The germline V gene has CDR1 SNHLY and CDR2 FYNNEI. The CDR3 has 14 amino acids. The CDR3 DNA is TGTGCCAGCAGTGGTTGGGACAACTCCTACGAGCAGTACGTC. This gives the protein CASSGWDNSYEQYV.

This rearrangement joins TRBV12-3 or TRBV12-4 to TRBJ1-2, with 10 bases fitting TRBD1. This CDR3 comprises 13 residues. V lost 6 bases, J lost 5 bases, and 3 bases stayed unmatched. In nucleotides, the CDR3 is TGTGCCAGCAGGGGGACAGGGGCGTATGGCTACACCTTC. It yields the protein CASRGTGAYGYTF.

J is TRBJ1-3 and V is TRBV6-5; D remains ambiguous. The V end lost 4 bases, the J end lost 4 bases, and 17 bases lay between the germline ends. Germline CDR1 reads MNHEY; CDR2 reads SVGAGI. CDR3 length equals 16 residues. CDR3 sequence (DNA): TGTGCCAGCAGTTCGCCGGAGTTCATAACCGGAAACACCATATATTTT. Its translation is CASSSPEFITGNTIYF.

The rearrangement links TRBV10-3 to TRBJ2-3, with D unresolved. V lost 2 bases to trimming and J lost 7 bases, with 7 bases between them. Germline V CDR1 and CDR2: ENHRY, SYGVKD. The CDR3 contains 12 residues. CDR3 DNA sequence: TGTGCCATCAGTGAGGAGACTTATACGCAGTATTTT. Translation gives CAISEETYTQYF.

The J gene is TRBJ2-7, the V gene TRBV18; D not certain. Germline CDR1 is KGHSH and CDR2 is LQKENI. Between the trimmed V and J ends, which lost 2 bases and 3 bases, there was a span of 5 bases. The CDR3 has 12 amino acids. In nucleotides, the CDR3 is TGTGCCAGCTCACCAGGGCACTACGAGCAGTACTTC. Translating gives CASSPGHYEQYF.

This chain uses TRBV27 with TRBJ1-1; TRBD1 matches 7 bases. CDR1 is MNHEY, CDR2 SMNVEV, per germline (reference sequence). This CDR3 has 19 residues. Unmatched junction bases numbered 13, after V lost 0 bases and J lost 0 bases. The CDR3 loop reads CASSLSGPNRGSVNTEAFF. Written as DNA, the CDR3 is TGTGCCAGCAGTTTATCGGGCCCGAACAGGGGCAGTGTGAACACTGAAGCTTTCTTT.

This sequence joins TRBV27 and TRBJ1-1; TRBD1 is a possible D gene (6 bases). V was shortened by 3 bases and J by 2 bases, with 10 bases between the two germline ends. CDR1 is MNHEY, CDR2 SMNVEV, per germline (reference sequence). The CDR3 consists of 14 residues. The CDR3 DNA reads TGTGCCAGCAGTTTTCGGACAGCAAACACTGAAGCTTTCTTT. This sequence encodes CASSFRTANTEAFF.

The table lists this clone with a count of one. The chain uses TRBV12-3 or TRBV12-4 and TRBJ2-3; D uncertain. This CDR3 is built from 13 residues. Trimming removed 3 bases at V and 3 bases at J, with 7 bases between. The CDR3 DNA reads TGTGCCAGCAGTTTCCAGGTTACAGATACGCAGTATTTT. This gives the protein CASSFQVTDTQYF.

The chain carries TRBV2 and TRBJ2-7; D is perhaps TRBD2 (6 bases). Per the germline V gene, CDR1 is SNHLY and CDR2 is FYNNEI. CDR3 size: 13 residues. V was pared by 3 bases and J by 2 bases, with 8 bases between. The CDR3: CASSEGGPYEQYV. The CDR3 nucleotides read TGTGCCAGCAGTGAGGGGGGACCCTACGAGCAGTACGTC.

CDR3 sequence reads: CASSLFGETQYF. The CDR3 DNA is TGTGCCAGCAGCTTATTCGGAGAGACCCAGTACTTC. This chain links TRBV7-8 with TRBJ2-5; D remains unclear. Germline CDR1 and CDR2: SGHVS and FQNEAQ. Trimming stripped 2 bases from V and 4 bases from J, with 5 bases between. The CDR3 sequence is 12 residues long. Combining the CDR3 with reference TRBV7-8 and TRBJ2-5 gives the whole variable domain GAGVSQSPRYKVAKRGQDVALRCDPISGHVSLFWYQQALGQGPEFLTYFQNEAQLDKSGLPSDRFFAERPEGSVSTLKIQRTQQEDSAVYLCASSLFGETQYFGPGTRLLVL.

CDR3 coding DNA: TGTGCCAGCAGCTTTTCGGGTACCACTGAAGCTTTCTTT. It translates to CASSFSGTTEAFF. The chain couples TRBV11-2 to TRBJ1-1; the D is unclear. The CDR3 length is 13 residues. Germline assignment: CDR1 SGHAT and CDR2 FQNNGV. V was trimmed by 3 bases and J by 4 bases, leaving 9 bases between them.

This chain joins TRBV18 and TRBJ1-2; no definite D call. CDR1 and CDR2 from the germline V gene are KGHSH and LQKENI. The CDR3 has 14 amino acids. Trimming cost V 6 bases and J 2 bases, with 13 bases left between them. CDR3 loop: CASSRRTENYGYTF. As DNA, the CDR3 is TGTGCCAGCTCGCGGAGGACGGAGAACTATGGCTACACCTTC.

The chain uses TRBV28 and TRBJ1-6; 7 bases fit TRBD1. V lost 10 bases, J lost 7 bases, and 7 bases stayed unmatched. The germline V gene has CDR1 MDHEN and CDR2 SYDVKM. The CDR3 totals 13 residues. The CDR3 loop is CAILTGKNSPLHF. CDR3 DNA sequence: TGTGCCATCTTGACAGGGAAGAATTCACCCCTCCACTTT.

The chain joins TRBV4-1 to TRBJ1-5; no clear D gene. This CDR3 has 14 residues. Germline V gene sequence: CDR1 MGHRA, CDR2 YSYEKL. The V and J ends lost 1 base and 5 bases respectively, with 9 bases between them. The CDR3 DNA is TGCGCCAGCAGCCAAGGTGAGTTACATCAGCCCCAGCATTTT. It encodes CASSQGELHQPQHF.